This T cell receptor (beta chain) derives from a study of immune heterogeneity within non-small cell lung tumors. Whole-study context: Of the tumors, a few were squamous cell, 9 to 11 non-squamous, and 1 not otherwise specified.

With approximately 600 ng used per sample, the template was genomic DNA from bulk tumor. Biopsy collection occurred during surgery, with several far-apart biopsies per primary tumor. Curative surgical treatment was performed in patients who had newly diagnosed, untreated non-small cell lung cancer. All donors had received a new diagnosis of non-small cell lung cancer and were undergoing surgery with curative intent. Multiplex PCR was performed with 32 V and 13 J primers, and it amplified TCR beta CDR3. Using its own MiXCR run on the multiplex PCR reads, TCRdb lists one record per CDR3 protein. The sample includes roughly 23,000 distinct CDR3 sequences, about 25% seen only once; the top ten take 3% to 4%. This clonotype was recorded many times. Its cognate antigen is unknown. The study's findings and limits: Local T-cell clonality tracked moderately but significantly with local tumor mutational burden, giving an R of roughly 0.33. Identical dominant CDR3 beta clonotypes were found recurring across a patient's tumor sites, along with site-unique high-frequency clones.

Germline V gives CDR1 SNHLY, CDR2 FYNNEI. The V and J ends lost 10 bases and 6 bases respectively, with 18 bases between them. The CDR3 runs to 13 residues. The chain combines TRBV2 with TRBJ1-2; maybe TRBD1 (5 bases). The sample comprised lung tumor tissue. This receptor was taken from a man aged 35 to 55 with non-small cell lung cancer. CDR3 in DNA: TGTGCCAACCGGAGGGCAGGGTTCCATGGCTACACCTTC. Its translation is CANRRAGFHGYTF.